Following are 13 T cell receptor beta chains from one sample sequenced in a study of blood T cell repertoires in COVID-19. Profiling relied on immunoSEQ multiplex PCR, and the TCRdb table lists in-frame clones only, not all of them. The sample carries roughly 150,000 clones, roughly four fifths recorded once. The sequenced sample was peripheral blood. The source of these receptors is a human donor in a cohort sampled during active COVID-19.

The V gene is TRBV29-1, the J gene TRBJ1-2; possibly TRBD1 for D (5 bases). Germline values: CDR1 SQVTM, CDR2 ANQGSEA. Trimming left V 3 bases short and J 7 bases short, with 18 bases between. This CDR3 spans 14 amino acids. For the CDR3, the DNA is TGCAGCGTTGAGGGGGGAGGGGCGGATCGTGGCTACACCTTC. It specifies CSVEGGGADRGYTF.

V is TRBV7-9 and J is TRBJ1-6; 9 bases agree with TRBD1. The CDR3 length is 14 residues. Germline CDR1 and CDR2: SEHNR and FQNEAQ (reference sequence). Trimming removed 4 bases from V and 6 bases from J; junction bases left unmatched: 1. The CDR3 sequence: CASSWDRVNSPLHF. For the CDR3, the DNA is TGTGCCAGCAGCTGGGACAGGGTTAATTCACCCCTCCACTTT.

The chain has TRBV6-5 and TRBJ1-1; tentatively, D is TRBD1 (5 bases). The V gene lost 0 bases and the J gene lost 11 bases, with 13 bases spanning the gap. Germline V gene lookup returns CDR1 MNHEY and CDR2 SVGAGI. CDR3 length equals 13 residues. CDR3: CASSYSGGGDAFF. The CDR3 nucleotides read TGTGCCAGCAGTTACTCGGGGGGAGGTGATGCTTTCTTT.

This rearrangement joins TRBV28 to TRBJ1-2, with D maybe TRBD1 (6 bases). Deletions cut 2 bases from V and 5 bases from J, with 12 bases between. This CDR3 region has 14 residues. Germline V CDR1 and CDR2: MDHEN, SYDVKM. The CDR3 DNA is TGTGCCAGCAGTTTAGGACAGCGAGCTTATGGCTACACCTTC. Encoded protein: CASSLGQRAYGYTF.

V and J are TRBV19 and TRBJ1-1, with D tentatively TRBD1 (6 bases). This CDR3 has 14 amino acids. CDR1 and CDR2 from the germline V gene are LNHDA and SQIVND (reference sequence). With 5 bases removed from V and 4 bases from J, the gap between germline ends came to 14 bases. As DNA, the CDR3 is TGTGCCAGTAGTTCTCCAGGGGCCGTCACTGAAGCTTTCTTT. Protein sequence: CASSSPGAVTEAFF.

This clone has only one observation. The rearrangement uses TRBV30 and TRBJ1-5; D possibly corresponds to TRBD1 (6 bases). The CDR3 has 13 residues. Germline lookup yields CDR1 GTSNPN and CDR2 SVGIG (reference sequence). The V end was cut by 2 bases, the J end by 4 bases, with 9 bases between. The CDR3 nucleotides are TGTGCCTGGAGTAACAGGGAGAATCAGCCCCAGCATTTT. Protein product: CAWSNRENQPQHF.

This CDR3 reads CASSLNSGAYQPQHF. The CDR3 DNA follows: TGTGCCAGCAGCCTCAATTCTGGGGCATATCAGCCCCAGCATTTT. The chain employs TRBV7-2 and TRBJ1-5; the D gene is possibly TRBD1 (5 bases). Germline CDR1 reads SGHTA; CDR2 reads FQGNSA. This CDR3 contains 15 residues. The ends were cut back, 5 bases at V and 5 bases at J, with 16 bases in the middle.

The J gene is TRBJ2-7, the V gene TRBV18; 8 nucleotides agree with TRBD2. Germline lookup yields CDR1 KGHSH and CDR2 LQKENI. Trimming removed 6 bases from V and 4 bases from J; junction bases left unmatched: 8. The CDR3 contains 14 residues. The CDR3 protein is CASSQGLVGYEQYF. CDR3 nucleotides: TGTGCCAGCTCTCAGGGACTAGTTGGGTACGAGCAGTACTTC.

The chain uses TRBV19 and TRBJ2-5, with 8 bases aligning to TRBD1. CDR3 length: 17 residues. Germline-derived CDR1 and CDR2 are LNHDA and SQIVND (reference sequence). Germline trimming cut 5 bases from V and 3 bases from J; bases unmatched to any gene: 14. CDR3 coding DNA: TGTGCCAGTAGTGAATTAGGTTTCGACAGGGGAAAAGAGACCCAGTACTTC. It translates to CASSELGFDRGKETQYF.

CDR3 DNA: TGTGCCAGCAGCGTCCAAGGAGGCGGCTCTGGGGCCAACGTCCTGACTTTC. Translating it yields CASSVQGGGSGANVLTF. This chain uses TRBV9 with TRBJ2-6; tentative D call: TRBD2 (5 bases). The CDR3 is 17 residues long. Trimming cost V 2 bases and J 0 bases, with 12 bases left between them. Per the germline V gene, CDR1 is SGDLS and CDR2 is YYNGEE. Full variable domain (rest looked up from reference TRBV9 and TRBJ2-6): DSGVTQTPKHLITATGQRVTLRCSPRSGDLSVYWYQQSLDQGLQFLIQYYNGEERAKGNILERFSAQQFPDLHSELNLSSLELGDSALYFCASSVQGGGSGANVLTFGAGSRLTVL.

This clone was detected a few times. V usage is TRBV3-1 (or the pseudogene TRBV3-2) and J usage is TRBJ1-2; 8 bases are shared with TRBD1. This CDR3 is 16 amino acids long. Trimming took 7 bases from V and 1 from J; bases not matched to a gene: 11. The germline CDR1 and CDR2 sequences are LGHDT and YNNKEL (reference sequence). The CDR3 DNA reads TGTGCCAGCACCCCTATAGCAGGGGGCGGTAACTATGGCTACACCTTC. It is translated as CASTPIAGGGNYGYTF.

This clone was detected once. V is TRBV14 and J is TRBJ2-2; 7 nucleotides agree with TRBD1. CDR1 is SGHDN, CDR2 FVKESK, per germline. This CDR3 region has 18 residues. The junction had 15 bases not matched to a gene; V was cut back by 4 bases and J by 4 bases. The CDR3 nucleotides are TGTGCCAGCAGCCCCCTGATGACAGGGCATCAATTCACCGGGGAGCTGTTTTTT. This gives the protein CASSPLMTGHQFTGELFF.

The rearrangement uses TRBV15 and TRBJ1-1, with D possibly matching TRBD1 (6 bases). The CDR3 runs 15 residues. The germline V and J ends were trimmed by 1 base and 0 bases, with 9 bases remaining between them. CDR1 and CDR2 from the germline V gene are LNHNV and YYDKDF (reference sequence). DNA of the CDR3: TGTGCCACCAGCAGAGGAGGGACAATGAACACTGAAGCTTTCTTT. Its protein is CATSRGGTMNTEAFF.